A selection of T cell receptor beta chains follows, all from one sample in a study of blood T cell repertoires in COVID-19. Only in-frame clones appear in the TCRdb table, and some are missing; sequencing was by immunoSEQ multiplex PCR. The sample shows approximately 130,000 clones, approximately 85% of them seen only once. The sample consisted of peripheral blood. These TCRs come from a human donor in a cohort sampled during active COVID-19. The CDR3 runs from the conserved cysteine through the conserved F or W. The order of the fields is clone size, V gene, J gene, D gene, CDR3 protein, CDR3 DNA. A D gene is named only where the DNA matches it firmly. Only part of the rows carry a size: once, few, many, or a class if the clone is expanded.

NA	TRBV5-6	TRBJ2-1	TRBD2	CASSPDSGGAFEQFF	TGTGCCAGCAGCCCCGATAGCGGGGGGGCCTTTGAGCAGTTCTTC
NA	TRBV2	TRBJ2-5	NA	CASSGEGGIQETQYF	TGTGCCAGCAGTGGCGAGGGGGGGATTCAAGAGACCCAGTACTTC
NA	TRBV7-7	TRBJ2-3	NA	CASSSQAGDTQYF	TGTGCCAGCAGCTCCCAAGCCGGAGATACGCAGTATTTT
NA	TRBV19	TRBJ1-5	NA	CASSIDSGDQPQHF	TGTGCCAGTAGTATAGATTCAGGGGATCAGCCCCAGCATTTT
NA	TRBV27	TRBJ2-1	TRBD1	CASSLGQAYNEQFF	TGTGCCAGCAGTTTGGGACAGGCCTACAATGAGCAGTTCTTC
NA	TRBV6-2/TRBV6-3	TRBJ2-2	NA	CASSYSIPAGAGGELFF	TGTGCCAGCAGTTACTCGATCCCTGCGGGGGCTGGCGGGGAGCTGTTTTTT
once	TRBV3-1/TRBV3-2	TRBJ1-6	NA	CASSPRQGNSPLHF	TGTGCCAGCAGCCCTCGGCAGGGTAATTCACCCCTCCACTTT
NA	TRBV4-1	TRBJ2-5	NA	CASSQEGVQETQYF	TGCGCCAGCAGCCAAGAGGGAGTCCAAGAGACCCAGTACTTC
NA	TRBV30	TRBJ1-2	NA	CATGGTGSTNYGYTF	TGTGCTACCGGAGGTACAGGGAGCACTAACTATGGCTACACCTTC
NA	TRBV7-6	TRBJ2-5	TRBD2	CASSSLAGGQGETQYF	TGTGCCAGCAGCTCCCTAGCGGGGGGCCAGGGGGAGACCCAGTACTTC
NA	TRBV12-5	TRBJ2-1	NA	CASAAVGQFF	TGTGCTAGTGCCGCGGTGGGGCAGTTCTTC
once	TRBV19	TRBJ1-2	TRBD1	CASSSSGPGGAWNGYTF	TGTGCCAGTTCCTCATCCGGTCCAGGGGGCGCATGGAATGGCTACACCTTC
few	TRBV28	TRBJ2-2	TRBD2	CASSLEAGQAGELFF	TGTGCCAGCAGTTTAGAAGCGGGGCAAGCCGGGGAGCTGTTTTTT
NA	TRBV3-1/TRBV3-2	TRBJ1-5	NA	CASSQDQGSPQPQHF	TGTGCCAGCAGCCAAGATCAAGGGAGTCCACAGCCCCAGCATTTT
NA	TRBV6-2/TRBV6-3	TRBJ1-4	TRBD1	CASSSTGGREKLFF	TGTGCCAGCAGTTCTACAGGGGGGAGAGAAAAACTGTTTTTT
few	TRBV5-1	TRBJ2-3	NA	CASSLPAGNTDTQYF	TGCGCCAGCAGCCTCCCGGCGGGCAACACAGATACGCAGTATTTT
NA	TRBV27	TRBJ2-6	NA	CASSLRGANVLTF	TGTGCCAGCAGTTTGAGAGGGGCCAACGTCCTGACTTTC
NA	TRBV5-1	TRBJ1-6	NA	CASSTDRLGNSPLHF	TGCGCCAGCAGCACCGACAGGCTGGGAAATTCACCCCTCCACTTT
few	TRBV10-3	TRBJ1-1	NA	CAISESVQGSKAAFF	TGTGCCATCAGTGAGTCGGTACAGGGTAGTAAGGCAGCTTTCTTT
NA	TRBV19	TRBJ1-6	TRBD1	CASHPGTDHSPLHF	TGTGCCAGTCATCCCGGGACAGATCATTCACCCCTCCACTTT
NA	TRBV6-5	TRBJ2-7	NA	CASIRDRDTYEQYF	TGTGCCAGCATTCGGGATAGGGACACCTACGAGCAGTACTTC
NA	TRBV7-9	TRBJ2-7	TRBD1	CASSLVTGGTYEQYF	TGTGCCAGCAGCTTAGTGACAGGGGGGACCTACGAGCAGTACTTC
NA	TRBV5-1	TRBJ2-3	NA	CASSASGGTDTQYF	TGCGCCAGCAGTGCCTCGGGGGGCACAGATACGCAGTATTTT
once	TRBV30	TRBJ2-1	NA	CAWGRGGQSYNEQFF	TGTGCCTGGGGGAGGGGGGGGCAATCCTACAATGAGCAGTTCTTC
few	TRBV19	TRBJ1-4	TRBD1	CASSTGQGLNEKLFF	TGTGCCAGTAGTACTGGACAGGGCCTCAATGAAAAACTGTTTTTT
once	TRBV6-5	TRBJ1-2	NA	CASSRHRDYGYTF	TGTGCCAGCAGCCGTCATCGGGACTATGGCTACACCTTC
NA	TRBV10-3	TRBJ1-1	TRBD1	CAISESLGGQLNTEAFF	TGTGCCATCAGTGAGTCTTTAGGGGGACAGCTGAACACTGAAGCTTTCTTT
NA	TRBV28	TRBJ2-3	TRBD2	CASSLLAGTVDTQYF	TGTGCCAGCAGTTTACTAGCGGGTACCGTCGATACGCAGTATTTT
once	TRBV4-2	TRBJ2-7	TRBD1	CASSQDDAGGYEQYF	TGTGCCAGCAGCCAAGATGACGCAGGGGGCTACGAGCAGTACTTC
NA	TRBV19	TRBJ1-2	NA	CASSMTPRDYTF	TGTGCCAGTAGTATGACCCCTAGAGACTACACCTTC
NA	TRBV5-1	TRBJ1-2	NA	CASSSRGEGYTF	TGCGCCAGCAGCTCCCGGGGGGAGGGCTACACCTTC
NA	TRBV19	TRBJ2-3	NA	CARLKIDTQYF	TGTGCCAGACTCAAAATAGATACGCAGTATTTT
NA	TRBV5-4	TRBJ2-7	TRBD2	CASSLTSGGNYEQYF	TGTGCCAGCAGCTTAACTAGCGGGGGAAACTACGAGCAGTACTTC
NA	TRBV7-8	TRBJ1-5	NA	CASRATTAHNQPQHF	TGTGCCAGCAGGGCTACCACAGCCCACAATCAGCCCCAGCATTTT
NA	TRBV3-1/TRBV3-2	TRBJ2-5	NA	CASSQVGTALETQYF	TGTGCCAGCAGCCAAGTGGGGACTGCTCTAGAGACCCAGTACTTC
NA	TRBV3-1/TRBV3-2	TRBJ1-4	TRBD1	CASGRQGGNEKLFF	TGTGCCAGCGGTCGACAGGGTGGTAATGAAAAACTGTTTTTT
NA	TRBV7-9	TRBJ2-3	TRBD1	CASSFGQGSTDTQYF	TGTGCCAGCAGCTTCGGACAGGGCAGCACAGATACGCAGTATTTT
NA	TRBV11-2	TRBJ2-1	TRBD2	CASSFRLADYNEQFF	TGTGCCAGCAGCTTCCGGCTAGCGGACTACAATGAGCAGTTCTTC
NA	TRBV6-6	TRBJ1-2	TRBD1	CASLTGTGGFGYTF	TGTGCCAGCCTCACCGGTACAGGGGGCTTTGGCTACACCTTC
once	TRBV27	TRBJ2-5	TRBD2	CASSLSGGFQETQYF	TGTGCCAGCAGTCTTAGCGGGGGATTTCAAGAGACCCAGTACTTC
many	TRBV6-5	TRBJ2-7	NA	CASSLQGSYEQYF	TGTGCCAGCAGTTTACAGGGCTCCTACGAGCAGTACTTC
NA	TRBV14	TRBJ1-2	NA	CASSPTDNYGYTF	TGTGCCAGCAGCCCGACAGACAACTATGGCTACACCTTC
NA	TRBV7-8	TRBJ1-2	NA	CASSLDRGSGYTF	TGTGCCAGCAGCTTAGATAGGGGATCTGGCTACACCTTC
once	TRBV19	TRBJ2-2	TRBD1	CASSRTGGTGELFF	TGTGCCAGTAGTAGAACAGGGGGAACCGGGGAGCTGTTTTTT
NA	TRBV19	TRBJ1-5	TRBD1	CASSTPGQGAGNQPQHF	TGTGCCAGTAGTACTCCGGGACAGGGAGCTGGCAATCAGCCCCAGCATTTT
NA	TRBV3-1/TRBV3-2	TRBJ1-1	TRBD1	CASSQDLRGRETEAFF	TGTGCCAGCAGCCAAGATTTGAGGGGGCGCGAGACTGAAGCTTTCTTT
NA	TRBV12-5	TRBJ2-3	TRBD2	CAWGLAASDTQYF	TGTGCTTGGGGACTAGCGGCCTCAGATACGCAGTATTTT
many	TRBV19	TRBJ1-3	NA	CASQKSSGNTIYF	TGTGCCAGTCAAAAGAGCTCTGGAAACACCATATATTTT
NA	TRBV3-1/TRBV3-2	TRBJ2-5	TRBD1	CASSPTGGQWETQYF	TGTGCCAGCAGCCCTACAGGGGGCCAATGGGAGACCCAGTACTTC
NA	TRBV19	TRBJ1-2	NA	CASIGDKLYGYTF	TGTGCCAGTATTGGGGACAAACTATATGGCTACACCTTC
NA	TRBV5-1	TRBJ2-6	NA	CATGGGSGANVLTF	TGCGCCACCGGTGGGGGGTCTGGGGCCAACGTCCTGACTTTC
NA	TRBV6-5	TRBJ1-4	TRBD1	CASSYSQGAGEKLFF	TGTGCCAGCAGTTACTCACAGGGGGCAGGGGAAAAACTGTTTTTT
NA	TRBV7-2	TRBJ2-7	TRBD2	CASSLQGGGAFLSEQYF	TGTGCCAGCAGCTTACAAGGCGGGGGGGCATTTCTCTCCGAGCAGTACTTC
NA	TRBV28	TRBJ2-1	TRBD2	CASSDGGAFEQFF	TGTGCCAGCAGTGACGGGGGGGCATTTGAGCAGTTCTTC
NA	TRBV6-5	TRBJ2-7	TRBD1	CASSYSKTGGFDEQYF	TGTGCCAGCAGTTACTCGAAGACAGGGGGTTTTGACGAGCAGTACTTC
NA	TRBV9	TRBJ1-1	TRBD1	CASSEKGQGRPEAFF	TGTGCCAGCAGCGAAAAGGGACAGGGACGGCCTGAAGCTTTCTTT
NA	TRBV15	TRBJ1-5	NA	CATSRAFGTVQPQHF	TGTGCCACCAGCAGAGCATTCGGCACAGTTCAGCCCCAGCATTTT
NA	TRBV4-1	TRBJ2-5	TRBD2	CASSQQGTSGGAVLRETQYF	TGCGCCAGCAGCCAACAGGGGACTAGCGGGGGGGCCGTTTTGCGAGAGACCCAGTACTTC
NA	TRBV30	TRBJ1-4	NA	CAWRGHSNEKLFF	TGTGCCTGGAGGGGACACTCCAATGAAAAACTGTTTTTT